The clone carrying this T cell receptor beta chain was observed a single time. The sample belongs to a study of T cell changes during pregnancy in multiple sclerosis. Clones were read by immunoSEQ multiplex PCR, and TCRdb kept only the in-frame ones, dropping some. The sample lists around 69,000 clones; 91% were seen once. CDR3 size: 14 residues. CDR1 and CDR2 (germline): MNHNS, SASEGT. Between the trimmed V and J ends, which lost 6 bases and 3 bases, there was a span of 15 bases. This chain joins TRBV6-1 and TRBJ2-7; TRBD1 might be the D (5 bases). Sequencing used CD8+ T cells from peripheral blood mononuclear cells, obtained before pregnancy. The TCR originated in a female donor with multiple sclerosis, enrolled in a pregnancy study. The CDR3 protein is CASRTVGAGYEQYF. CDR3 DNA sequence: TGTGCCAGCAGGACGGTAGGGGCTGGCTACGAGCAGTACTTC.